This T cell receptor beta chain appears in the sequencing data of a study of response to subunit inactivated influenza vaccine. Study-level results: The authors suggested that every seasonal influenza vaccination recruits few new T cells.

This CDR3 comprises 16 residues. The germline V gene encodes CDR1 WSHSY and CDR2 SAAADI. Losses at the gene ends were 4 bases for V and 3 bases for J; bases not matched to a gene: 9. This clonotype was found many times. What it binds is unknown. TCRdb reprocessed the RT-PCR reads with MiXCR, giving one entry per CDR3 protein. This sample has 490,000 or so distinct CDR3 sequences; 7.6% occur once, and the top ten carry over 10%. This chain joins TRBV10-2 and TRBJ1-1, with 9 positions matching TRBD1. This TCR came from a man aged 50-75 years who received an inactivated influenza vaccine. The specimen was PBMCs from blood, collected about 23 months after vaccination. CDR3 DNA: TGCGCCAGCAGTGCAACGCCGACAGGGGGATACACTGAAGCTTTCTTT. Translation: CASSATPTGGYTEAFF.